This record looks at one T cell receptor beta chain sequence and its context. Its cognate antigen is unknown. Clones were sequenced by immunoSEQ multiplex PCR, and TCRdb holds only the in-frame ones, with some missing. The sample consists of 10,000 or so clones, less than 80% of them appearing once. The time point: cycle 4 day 1 (C4D1), after five to seven weeks of nivolumab. Brentuximab vedotin exposure varied among the patients, all of whom had relapsed after autologous stem cell transplantation. Investigators obtained CD8+ T cells from thawed PBMCs by magnetic negative selection. Classification of best responses gave complete response, partial response or progressive disease. The data originate from a study of PD-1 blockade in classical Hodgkin lymphoma. Germline lookup yields CDR1 MDHEN and CDR2 SYDVKM. V was pared by 3 bases and J by 2 bases, with 9 bases between. The CDR3 contains 14 residues.

Findings of the study overall: Complete responders' diversity at baseline resembled that of newly diagnosed patients. While CD8+ TCR diversity did not rise significantly by C4D1, CD4+ TCR diversity did. Relapsed/refractory patients reportedly had the lowest baseline TCR diversity, below newly diagnosed patients, who were below healthy donors.

The V and J genes are TRBV28 and TRBJ2-3; D call uncertain. Material: CD8+ T cells from blood, obtained before the fourth cycle of nivolumab. The source is a human donor with classical Hodgkin lymphoma. The CDR3 DNA reads as TGTGCCAGCAGTTTGGGCAGTAACACAGATACGCAGTATTTT. Protein sequence: CASSLGSNTDTQYF.